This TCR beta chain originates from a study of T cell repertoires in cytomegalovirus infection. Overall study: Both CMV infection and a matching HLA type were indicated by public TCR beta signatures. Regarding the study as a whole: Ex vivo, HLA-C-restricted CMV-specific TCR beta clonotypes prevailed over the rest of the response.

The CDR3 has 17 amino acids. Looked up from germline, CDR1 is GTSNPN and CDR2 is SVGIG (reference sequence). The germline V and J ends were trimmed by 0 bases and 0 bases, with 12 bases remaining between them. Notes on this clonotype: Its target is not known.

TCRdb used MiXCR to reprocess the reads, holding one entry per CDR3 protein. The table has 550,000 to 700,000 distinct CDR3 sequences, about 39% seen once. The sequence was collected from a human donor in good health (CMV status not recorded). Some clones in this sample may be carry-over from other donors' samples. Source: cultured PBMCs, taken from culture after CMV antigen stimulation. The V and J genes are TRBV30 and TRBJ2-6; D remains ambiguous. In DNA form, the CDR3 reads TGTGCCTGGAGTGTATTCAGCTCCCTCTCTGGGGCCAACGTCCTGACTTTC. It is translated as CAWSVFSSLSGANVLTF.